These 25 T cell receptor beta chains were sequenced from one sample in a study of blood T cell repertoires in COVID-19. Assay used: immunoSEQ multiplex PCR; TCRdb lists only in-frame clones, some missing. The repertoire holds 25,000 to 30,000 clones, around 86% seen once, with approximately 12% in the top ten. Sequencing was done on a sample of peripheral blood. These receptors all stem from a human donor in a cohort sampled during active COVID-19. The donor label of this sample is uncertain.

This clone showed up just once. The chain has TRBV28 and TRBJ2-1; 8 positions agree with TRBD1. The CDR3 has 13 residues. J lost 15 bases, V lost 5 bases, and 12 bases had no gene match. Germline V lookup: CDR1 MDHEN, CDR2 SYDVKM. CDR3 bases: TGTGCCAGCAGTACCAACGCCGGGACAGGAGGGTTCTTC. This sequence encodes CASSTNAGTGGFF.

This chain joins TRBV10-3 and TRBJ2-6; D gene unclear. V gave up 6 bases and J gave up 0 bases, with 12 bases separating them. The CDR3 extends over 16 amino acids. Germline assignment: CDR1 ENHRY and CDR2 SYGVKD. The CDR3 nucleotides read TGTGCCATCAGCCCCGCAGGCCGCTCTGGGGCCAACGTCCTGACTTTC. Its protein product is CAISPAGRSGANVLTF.

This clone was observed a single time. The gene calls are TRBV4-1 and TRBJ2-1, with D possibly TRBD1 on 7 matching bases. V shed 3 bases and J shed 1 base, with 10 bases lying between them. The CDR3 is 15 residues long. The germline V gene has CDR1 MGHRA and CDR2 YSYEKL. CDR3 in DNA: TGCGCCAGCAGCCATCCAGGGGGGTCCTACAATGAGCAGTTCTTC. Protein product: CASSHPGGSYNEQFF.

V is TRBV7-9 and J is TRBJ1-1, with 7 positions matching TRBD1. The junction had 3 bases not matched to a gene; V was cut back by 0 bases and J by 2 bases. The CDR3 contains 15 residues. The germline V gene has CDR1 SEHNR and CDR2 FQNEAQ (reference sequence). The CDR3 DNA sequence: TGTGCCAGCAGCTTAGCCGGGACAGCCAACACTGAAGCTTTCTTT. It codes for CASSLAGTANTEAFF.

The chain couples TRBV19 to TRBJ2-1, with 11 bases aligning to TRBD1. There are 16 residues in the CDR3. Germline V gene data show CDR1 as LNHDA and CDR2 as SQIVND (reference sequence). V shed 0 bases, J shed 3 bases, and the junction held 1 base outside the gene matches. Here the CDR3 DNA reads TGTGCCAGTAGTATAGAGGGGACAGGGGGCTACAATGAGCAGTTCTTC. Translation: CASSIEGTGGYNEQFF. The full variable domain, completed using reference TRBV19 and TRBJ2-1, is DGGITQSPKYLFRKEGQNVTLSCEQNLNHDAMYWYRQDPGQGLRLIYYSQIVNDFQKGDIAEGYSVSREKKESFPLTVTSAQKNPTAFYLCASSIEGTGGYNEQFFGPGTRLTVL.

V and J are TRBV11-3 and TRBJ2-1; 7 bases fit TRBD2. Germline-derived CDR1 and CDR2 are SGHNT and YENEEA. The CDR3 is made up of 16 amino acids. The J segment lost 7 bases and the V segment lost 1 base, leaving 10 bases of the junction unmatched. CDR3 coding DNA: TGTGCCAGCAGCTTAGTCTCGTGGGAGGGCCTAAATGAGCAGTTCTTC. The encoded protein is CASSLVSWEGLNEQFF.

The CDR3 nucleotides are TGTGCCACCAGTGATTTGCCCAGGGGAGGGATCAAAGAGACCCAGTACTTC. Protein product: CATSDLPRGGIKETQYF. This chain links TRBV24-1 with TRBJ2-5; D is possibly TRBD2 (7 bases). This CDR3 is built from 17 residues. Trimming pared 0 bases from V and 3 bases from J, leaving 16 bases between. Germline V gene lookup returns CDR1 KGHDR and CDR2 SFDVKD.

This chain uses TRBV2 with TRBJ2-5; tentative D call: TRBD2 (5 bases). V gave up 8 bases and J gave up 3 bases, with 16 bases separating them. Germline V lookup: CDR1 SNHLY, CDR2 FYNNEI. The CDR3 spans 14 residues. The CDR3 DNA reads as TGTGCCAGCTGCGGACTCTCCCGAGAAGAGACCCAGTACTTC. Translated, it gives CASCGLSREETQYF.

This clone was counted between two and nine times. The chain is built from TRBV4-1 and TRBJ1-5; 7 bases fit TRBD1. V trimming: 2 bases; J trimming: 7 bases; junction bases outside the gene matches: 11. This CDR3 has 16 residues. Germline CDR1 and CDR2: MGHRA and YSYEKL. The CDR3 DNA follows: TGCGCCAGCAGCCAATGGATAGGGGGCTTGGGCCAGCCCCAGCATTTT. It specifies CASSQWIGGLGQPQHF.

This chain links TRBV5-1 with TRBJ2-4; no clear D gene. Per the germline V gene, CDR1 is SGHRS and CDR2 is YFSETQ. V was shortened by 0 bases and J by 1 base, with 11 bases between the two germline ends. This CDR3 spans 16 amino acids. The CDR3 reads CASSLAPLWAKNIQYF. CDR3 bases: TGCGCCAGCAGCTTGGCCCCACTTTGGGCCAAAAACATTCAGTACTTC.

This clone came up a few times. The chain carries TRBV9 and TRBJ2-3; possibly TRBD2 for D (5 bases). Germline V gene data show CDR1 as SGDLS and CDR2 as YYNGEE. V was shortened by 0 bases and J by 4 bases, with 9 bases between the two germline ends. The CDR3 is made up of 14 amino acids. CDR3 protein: CASSVGGKPDTQYF. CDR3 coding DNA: TGTGCCAGCAGCGTAGGAGGGAAACCAGATACGCAGTATTTT.

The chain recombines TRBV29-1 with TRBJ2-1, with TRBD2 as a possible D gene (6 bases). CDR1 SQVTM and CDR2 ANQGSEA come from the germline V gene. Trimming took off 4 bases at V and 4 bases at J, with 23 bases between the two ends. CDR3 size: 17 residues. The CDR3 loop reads CSVADGVFAGRYNEQFF. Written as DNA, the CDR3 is TGCAGCGTTGCCGACGGGGTGTTTGCGGGGCGGTACAATGAGCAGTTCTTC.

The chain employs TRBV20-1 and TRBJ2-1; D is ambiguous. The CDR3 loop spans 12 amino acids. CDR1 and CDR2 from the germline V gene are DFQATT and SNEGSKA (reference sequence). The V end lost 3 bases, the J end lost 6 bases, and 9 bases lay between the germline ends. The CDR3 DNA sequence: TGCAGTGCTAGTAGAAACTCCAATGAGCAGTTCTTC. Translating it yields CSASRNSNEQFF.

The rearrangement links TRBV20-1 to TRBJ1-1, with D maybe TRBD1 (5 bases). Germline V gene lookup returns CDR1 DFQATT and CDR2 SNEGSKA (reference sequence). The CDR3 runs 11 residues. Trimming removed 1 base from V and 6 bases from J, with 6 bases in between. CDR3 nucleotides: TGCAGTGCTAGAGGGGGCTCTGAAGCTTTCTTT. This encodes CSARGGSEAFF.

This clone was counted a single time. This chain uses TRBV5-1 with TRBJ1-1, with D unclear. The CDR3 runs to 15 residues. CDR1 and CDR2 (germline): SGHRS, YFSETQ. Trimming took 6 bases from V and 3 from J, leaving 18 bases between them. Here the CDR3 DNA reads TGCGCCAGCACCCCACTGGGCCGTGTAGACACTGAAGCTTTCTTT. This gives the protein CASTPLGRVDTEAFF. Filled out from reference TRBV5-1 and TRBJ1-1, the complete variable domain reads KAGVTQTPRYLIKTRGQQVTLSCSPISGHRSVSWYQQTPGQGLQFLFEYFSETQRNKGNFPGRFSGRQFSNSRSEMNVSTLELGDSALYLCASTPLGRVDTEAFFGQGTRLTVV.

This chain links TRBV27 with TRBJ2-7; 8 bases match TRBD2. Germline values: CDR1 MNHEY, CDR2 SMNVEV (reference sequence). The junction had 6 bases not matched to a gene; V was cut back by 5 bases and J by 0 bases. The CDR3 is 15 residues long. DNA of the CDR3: TGTGCCAGCAGTACCCTGCTAGCGGGCTCCTACGAGCAGTACTTC. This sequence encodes CASSTLLAGSYEQYF.

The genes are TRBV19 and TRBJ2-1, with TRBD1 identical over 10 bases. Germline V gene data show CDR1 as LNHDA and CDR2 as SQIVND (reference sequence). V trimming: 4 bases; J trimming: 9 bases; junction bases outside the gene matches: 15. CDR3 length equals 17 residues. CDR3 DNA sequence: TGTGCCAGTAGTACCCTCCGCGGACAGGGGGGAGTGGGTGAGCAGTTCTTC. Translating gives CASSTLRGQGGVGEQFF.

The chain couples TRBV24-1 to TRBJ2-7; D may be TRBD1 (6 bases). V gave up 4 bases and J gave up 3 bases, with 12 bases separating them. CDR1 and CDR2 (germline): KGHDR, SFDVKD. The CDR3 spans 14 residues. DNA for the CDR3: TGTGCCACCAGTGACTCCGGGACACTCTACGAGCAGTACTTC. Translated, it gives CATSDSGTLYEQYF.

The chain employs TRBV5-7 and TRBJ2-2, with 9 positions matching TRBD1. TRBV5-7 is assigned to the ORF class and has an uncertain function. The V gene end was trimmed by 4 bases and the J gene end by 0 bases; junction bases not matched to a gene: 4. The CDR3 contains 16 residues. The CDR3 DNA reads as TGTGCCAGCAGCCCGCGGGACAGGGCGAACACCGGGGAGCTGTTTTTT. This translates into CASSPRDRANTGELFF.

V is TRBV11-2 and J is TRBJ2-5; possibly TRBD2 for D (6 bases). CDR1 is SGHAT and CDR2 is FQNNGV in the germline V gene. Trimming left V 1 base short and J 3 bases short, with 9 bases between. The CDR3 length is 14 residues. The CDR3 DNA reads TGTGCCAGCAGCTTAGTTTGGGGGGAAGAGACCCAGTACTTC. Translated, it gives CASSLVWGEETQYF.

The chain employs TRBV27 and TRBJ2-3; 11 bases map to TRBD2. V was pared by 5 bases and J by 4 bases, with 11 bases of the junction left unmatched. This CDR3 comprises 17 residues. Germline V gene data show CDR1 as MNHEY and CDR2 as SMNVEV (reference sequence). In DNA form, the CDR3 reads TGTGCCAGCAGTCCCGCACCGGGACTAGCGGCCGCAGATACGCAGTATTTT. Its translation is CASSPAPGLAAADTQYF.

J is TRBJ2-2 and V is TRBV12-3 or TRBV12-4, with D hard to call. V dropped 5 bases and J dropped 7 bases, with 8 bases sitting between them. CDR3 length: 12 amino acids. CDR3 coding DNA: TGTGCCAGCAGTCCGGTCGGCGGGGAGCTGTTTTTT. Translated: CASSPVGGELFF.

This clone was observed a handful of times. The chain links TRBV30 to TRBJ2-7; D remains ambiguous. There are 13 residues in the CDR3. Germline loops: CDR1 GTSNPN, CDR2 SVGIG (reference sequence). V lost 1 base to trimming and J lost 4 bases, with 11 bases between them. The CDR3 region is CAWSATDLYEQYF. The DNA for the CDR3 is TGTGCCTGGAGTGCTACAGACCTTTACGAGCAGTACTTC.

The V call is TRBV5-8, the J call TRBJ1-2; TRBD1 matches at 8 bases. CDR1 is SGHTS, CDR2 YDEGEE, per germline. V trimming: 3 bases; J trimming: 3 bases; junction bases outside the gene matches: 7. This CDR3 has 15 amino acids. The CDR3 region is CASSYPTGVDYGYTF. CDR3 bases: TGTGCCAGCAGCTACCCGACAGGGGTCGACTATGGCTACACCTTC. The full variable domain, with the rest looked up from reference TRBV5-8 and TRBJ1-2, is EAGVTQSPTHLIKTRGQQATLRCSPISGHTSVYWYQQALGLGLQFLLWYDEGEERNRGNFPPRFSGRQFPNYSSELNVNALELEDSALYLCASSYPTGVDYGYTFGSGTRLTVV.

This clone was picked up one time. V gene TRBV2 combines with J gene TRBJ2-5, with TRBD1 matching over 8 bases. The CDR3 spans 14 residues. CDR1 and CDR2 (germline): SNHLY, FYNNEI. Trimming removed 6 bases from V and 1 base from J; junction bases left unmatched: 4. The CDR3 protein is CASSLQGGQETQYF. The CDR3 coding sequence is TGTGCCAGCAGCCTACAGGGGGGCCAAGAGACCCAGTACTTC.